Listed below are T cell receptor beta chains from one sample, sequenced in a study of blood T cells in healthy people across ages. One entry per CDR3 protein results from TCRdb running MiXCR on the 5' RACE reads. The sample records over 1.5 million distinct CDR3 sequences, 40% to 55% being singletons. Sequences were obtained from blood. The receptors stem from a woman in her thirties or forties in good health. CDR3s include the opening cysteine and the closing phenylalanine or tryptophan. The order of the fields is J gene, clone size, D gene, V gene, CDR3 protein, CDR3 DNA. D genes are given only for firm matches. The listing skips clone size in some rows; elsewhere it reads once, few, many or a size class.

TRBJ2-4	-	-	TRBV14	CASSPGPGNEAKNIQYF	TGTGCCAGCAGCCCCGGACCCGGGAATGAGGCCAAAAACATTCAGTACTTC
TRBJ2-6	few	-	TRBV15	CATSRPQIDGRGSGANVLTF	TGTGCCACCAGCAGACCCCAGATCGACGGACGGGGCTCTGGGGCCAACGTCCTGACTTTC
TRBJ2-3	-	-	TRBV10-3	CAISDGGDTQYF	TGTGCCATCAGTGATGGGGGGGATACGCAGTATTTT
TRBJ2-5	-	-	TRBV20-1	CGAMGSGSWETQYF	TGCGGTGCCATGGGGAGCGGGTCTTGGGAGACCCAGTACTTC
TRBJ2-7	-	TRBD2	TRBV4-1	CASSQGVSGGAFSYEQYF	TGCGCCAGCAGCCAAGGTGTTAGCGGGGGGGCGTTCTCCTACGAGCAGTACTTC
TRBJ2-7	few	-	TRBV7-2	CASSPNLGGLTGRGSYEQYF	TGTGCCAGCAGCCCTAATCTTGGGGGACTAACAGGGAGAGGGTCCTACGAGCAGTACTTC
TRBJ2-3	once	TRBD1	TRBV20-1	CSATDRERVADTQYF	TGCAGTGCTACCGACAGGGAAAGAGTGGCAGATACGCAGTATTTT
TRBJ2-7	few	-	TRBV3-1	CASSQTAGTSYEQYF	TGTGCCAGCAGCCAAACGGCGGGGACCTCCTACGAGCAGTACTTC
TRBJ2-3	-	TRBD2	TRBV6-2/TRBV6-3	CVSSYNGLGTDTQYF	TGTGTCAGCAGTTACAACGGACTAGGCACAGATACGCAGTATTTT
TRBJ2-1	few	TRBD2	TRBV6-5	CASSLTSGGTTYNEQFF	TGTGCCAGCAGTTTGACTAGCGGGGGGACGACCTACAATGAGCAGTTCTTC
TRBJ2-1	many	-	TRBV5-1	CASSLVLQNEQFF	TGCGCCAGCAGCTTGGTTTTGCAGAATGAGCAGTTCTTC
TRBJ2-6	many	-	TRBV5-1	CASSFTGSGANVLTF	TGTGCCAGCAGCTTTACAGGCTCTGGGGCCAACGTCCTGACTTTC
TRBJ2-1	-	-	TRBV4-1	CVSSQDTEGSEFF	TGCGTCAGCAGCCAAGATACGGAGGGCTCGGAGTTCTTC
TRBJ2-1	-	TRBD2	TRBV4-3	CASSPGLAIEQFF	TGCGCCAGCAGCCCCGGACTAGCGATTGAGCAGTTCTTC
TRBJ2-5	-	-	TRBV6-2/TRBV6-3	CASSSGPTLGTQYF	TGTGCCAGCAGTTCTGGACCCACCCTCGGGACCCAGTACTTC
TRBJ1-2	-	-	TRBV7-2	CASRDLDRKWIAYGYTF	TGTGCCAGCAGGGACTTAGACAGGAAATGGATAGCCTATGGCTACACCTTC
TRBJ1-4	few	TRBD1	TRBV9	CASSPEGGNEKLFF	TGTGCCAGCAGCCCCGAAGGGGGCAATGAAAAACTGTTTTTT
TRBJ2-5	-	-	TRBV28	CASSLSGSWETQYF	TGTGCCAGCAGTTTATCAGGTAGCTGGGAGACCCAGTACTTC
TRBJ2-5	-	TRBD2	TRBV7-9	CASSQSGGAVYNEQYF	TGTGCCAGCAGCCAAAGCGGGGGGGCCGTCTACAATGAGCAGTACTTC
TRBJ2-5	-	-	TRBV20-1	CSAREGGRAQETQYF	TGCAGTGCTAGAGAGGGGGGCAGGGCCCAAGAGACCCAGTACTTC
TRBJ2-1	few	-	TRBV4-1	CASSPPADRVEFF	TGCGCCAGCAGCCCTCCGGCTGATCGGGTGGAGTTCTTC
TRBJ1-4	-	-	TRBV12-3/TRBV12-4	CASSPMGNLNEKLFF	TGTGCCAGCAGTCCTATGGGGAACCTTAATGAAAAACTGTTTTTT
TRBJ2-5	many	TRBD1	TRBV29-1	CSVSKDLRQGETQYF	TGCAGCGTCTCGAAAGACCTTCGACAGGGAGAGACCCAGTACTTC
TRBJ2-7	-	-	TRBV12-3/TRBV12-4	CASSHNFGPLEGQYF	TGTGCCAGCAGTCACAACTTTGGGCCCTTGGAGGGGCAGTACTTC
TRBJ2-5	once	-	TRBV15	CATSRDQDRYQETQYF	TGTGCCACCAGCAGAGATCAGGATAGGTACCAAGAGACCCAGTACTTC
TRBJ2-4	-	TRBD1	TRBV9	CASSSYETGVPLAKNIQYF	TGTGCCAGCAGCTCTTATGAGACAGGGGTCCCACTAGCCAAAAACATTCAGTACTTC
TRBJ2-5	few	-	TRBV15	CATSGGTDKRQETQYF	TGTGCCACCAGCGGGGGGACAGACAAAAGACAAGAGACCCAGTACTTC
TRBJ2-4	-	-	TRBV6-6	CASSYGGAGAKNIQYF	TGTGCCAGCAGTTACGGAGGGGCGGGGGCCAAAAACATTCAGTACTTC
TRBJ2-5	many	-	TRBV12-3/TRBV12-4	CASRRTVQETQYF	TGTGCCAGCAGGCGGACAGTACAAGAGACCCAGTACTTC
TRBJ2-5	once	TRBD1	TRBV7-9	CASTDTGVQETQYF	TGTGCCAGCACCGACACAGGGGTACAAGAGACCCAGTACTTC
TRBJ2-5	-	-	TRBV28	CASSLFGVKETQYF	TGTGCCAGCAGTTTATTCGGGGTTAAAGAGACCCAGTACTTC
TRBJ1-2	-	-	TRBV13	CASSFGPVAQDYGYTF	TGTGCCAGCAGCTTCGGCCCCGTGGCACAAGACTATGGCTACACCTTC
TRBJ2-3	few	-	TRBV4-2	CASSQESPISTDTQYF	TGTGCCAGCAGCCAAGAATCTCCGATTAGCACAGATACGCAGTATTTT
TRBJ2-3	-	-	TRBV4-2	CASSQIGGCTDTQYF	TGTGCCAGCAGCCAAATAGGAGGCTGCACAGATACGCAGTATTTT
TRBJ1-5	-	TRBD1	TRBV20-1	CSARADPGTGSQPQHF	TGCAGTGCTAGAGCTGACCCTGGGACAGGGAGTCAGCCCCAGCATTTT
TRBJ2-5	-	-	TRBV27	CASNSGLPYEEQYF	TGTGCCAGCAATTCGGGACTCCCCTACGAGGAGCAGTACTTC
TRBJ1-2	few	-	TRBV5-5	CASRQNRDFYGYTF	TGTGCCAGCAGACAAAACAGGGATTTCTATGGCTACACCTTC
TRBJ2-1	few	-	TRBV7-9	CASSSRQLLYNEQFF	TGTGCCAGCAGCTCACGTCAACTATTATACAATGAGCAGTTCTTC
TRBJ2-5	-	TRBD2	TRBV24-1	CATSETGTSGGAQETQYF	TGTGCCACCAGTGAGACCGGGACTAGCGGGGGGGCCCAAGAGACCCAGTACTTC
TRBJ1-1	-	-	TRBV6-2/TRBV6-3	CASSYGQARLSTEAFF	TGTGCCAGCAGTTACGGGCAGGCCCGTTTGAGCACTGAAGCTTTCTTT
TRBJ2-1	-	TRBD1	TRBV20-1	CSATGQVQFHEQFF	TGCAGTGCTACGGGACAGGTACAATTCCATGAGCAGTTCTTC
TRBJ1-2	few	-	TRBV20-1	CSGPGSAYGYTF	TGCAGTGGCCCGGGGTCCGCCTATGGCTACACCTTC
TRBJ2-5	-	TRBD1	TRBV5-1	CASSLEGQGETQYF	TGCGCCAGCAGCTTGGAGGGACAGGGGGAGACCCAGTACTTC
TRBJ1-1	-	TRBD1	TRBV2	CASPGQGANTEAFF	TGTGCCAGCCCGGGACAGGGGGCGAACACTGAAGCTTTCTTT
TRBJ2-7	-	TRBD1	TRBV28	CASTGAGTGVNYEQYF	TGTGCCAGCACCGGCGCCGGGACAGGGGTTAACTACGAGCAGTACTTC
TRBJ1-2	-	-	TRBV24-1	CATNDYQDGYTF	TGTGCCACCAACGATTATCAGGATGGCTACACCTTC
TRBJ2-5	-	-	TRBV14	CAPLTRVGQETQYF	TGTGCCCCCCTCACTCGGGTTGGCCAAGAGACCCAGTACTTC
TRBJ2-1	-	-	TRBV20-1	CSARTATGAEQFF	TGCAGTGCTAGGACAGCCACCGGGGCCGAGCAGTTCTTC
TRBJ2-5	-	TRBD1	TRBV15	CATSSRGLRETQYF	TGTGCCACCAGCAGTAGGGGGCTTCGGGAGACCCAGTACTTC
TRBJ2-1	-	-	TRBV29-1	CSVEDPSAAETQFF	TGCAGCGTTGAAGATCCGTCAGCGGCGGAGACCCAGTTCTTC
TRBJ2-5	-	-	TRBV20-1	CSARDAGFQETRYF	TGCAGTGCTAGAGATGCCGGCTTTCAAGAGACCCGGTACTTC
TRBJ2-7	once	TRBD2	TRBV14	CASSRSGGNYEQYF	TGTGCCAGCAGCCGTAGCGGGGGGAACTACGAGCAGTACTTC
TRBJ1-2	few	-	TRBV7-8	CASSFGTELLGYGYTF	TGTGCCAGCAGCTTCGGGACGGAACTTCTCGGCTATGGCTACACCTTC
TRBJ1-2	-	-	TRBV5-1	CASSSEVRSLPHGYTF	TGCGCCAGCAGCTCCGAAGTCAGGAGCCTTCCGCATGGCTACACCTTC
TRBJ2-7	-	-	TRBV7-9	CASSSGWGARYEQYF	TGTGCCAGCAGCTCGGGCTGGGGGGCGCGGTACGAGCAGTACTTC
TRBJ2-5	few	-	TRBV2	CASSELREEETQYF	TGTGCCAGCAGTGAGTTGAGAGAGGAAGAGACCCAGTACTTC
TRBJ2-1	-	TRBD2	TRBV6-5	CASSYAGGTNNEQFF	TGTGCCAGCAGTTACGCGGGGGGCACGAACAATGAGCAGTTCTTC
TRBJ2-5	few	TRBD2	TRBV7-8	CASSLVPERGPPWTQYF	TGTGCCAGCAGCTTAGTACCAGAGCGGGGGCCTCCGTGGACCCAGTACTTC
TRBJ2-5	-	-	TRBV2	CASSEEGRGETQYF	TGTGCCAGCAGTGAAGAAGGGCGCGGGGAGACCCAGTACTTC
TRBJ2-3	many	-	TRBV3-1	CASSQGPTDTQYF	TGTGCCAGCAGCCAAGGGCCAACAGATACGCAGTATTTT